The subject of this entry is one TCR beta chain. The data originate from a study of blood T cell repertoires in COVID-19. Whole-study context: Nucleic acid was either cDNA or gDNA, and it came from T cells, B-cell-depleted T cells, or PBMCs.

V was pared by 3 bases and J by 8 bases, with 11 bases of the junction left unmatched. Germline CDR1 is SGDLS and CDR2 is YYNGEE. The CDR3 runs 15 residues. Repertoires were generated with immunoSEQ multiplex PCR, while TCRdb's copy carries only in-frame clones and drops some. The data contain about 400,000 clones, over 85% of them singletons. Input material: PBMCs or T cells enriched from blood (not recorded which). This clonotype was obtained from a woman between 25 and 40 years old who had recovered from COVID-19. The rearrangement uses TRBV9 and TRBJ2-1; 7 bases match TRBD1. CDR3 sequence reads: CASSAGGDLQDEQFF. CDR3 bases: TGTGCCAGCAGCGCAGGGGGAGATTTACAGGATGAGCAGTTCTTC.